One sample yielded the 22 T cell receptor beta chains listed below, sequenced in a study of blood T cell repertoires in COVID-19. Produced via immunoSEQ multiplex PCR; TCRdb's table is partial and in-frame only. The sample includes 65,000 to 90,000 clones, roughly 85% of them seen just once. The material sequenced was peripheral blood. The receptors come from a human donor in a cohort sampled during active COVID-19.

This chain uses TRBV5-4 with TRBJ1-1, with a weak D call TRBD1 (5 bases). Looked up from germline, CDR1 is SGHNT and CDR2 is YYREEE (reference sequence). The CDR3 consists of 14 residues. Trimming took 1 base from V and 3 from J, leaving 10 bases between them. CDR3 sequence reads: CASSLTGSHTEAFF. CDR3 DNA: TGTGCCAGCAGCTTGACAGGTAGCCACACTGAAGCTTTCTTT. Combining the CDR3 with reference TRBV5-4 and TRBJ1-1 gives the whole variable domain ETGVTQSPTHLIKTRGQQVTLRCSSQSGHNTVSWYQQALGQGPQFIFQYYREEENGRGNFPPRFSGLQFPNYSSELNVNALELDDSALYLCASSLTGSHTEAFFGQGTRLTVV.

J is TRBJ1-3 and V is TRBV4-2, with D unclear. CDR3 size: 16 residues. Germline values: CDR1 LGHNA, CDR2 YNFKEQ. V lost 0 bases and J 0 bases, leaving 9 bases between the germline ends. The CDR3 DNA reads TGTGCCAGCAGCCAAGATCCGCTGAGCTCTGGAAACACCATATATTTT. This encodes CASSQDPLSSGNTIYF.

CDR3: CASSLELAGRNTGELFF. The CDR3 region has the DNA TGTGCCAGCAGCTTAGAACTAGCGGGTCGGAACACCGGGGAGCTGTTTTTT. The chain couples TRBV11-3 to TRBJ2-2, with TRBD2 matching over 9 bases. V dropped 0 bases and J dropped 1; count of bases not matched to a gene: 3. The CDR3 loop spans 17 amino acids. Looked up from germline, CDR1 is SGHNT and CDR2 is YENEEA.

The V and J genes are TRBV28 and TRBJ2-5, with 12 bases that match TRBD2. Germline trimming cut 6 bases from V and 5 bases from J; bases unmatched to any gene: 7. There are 15 residues in the CDR3. Germline V gene data show CDR1 as MDHEN and CDR2 as SYDVKM. CDR3 loop: CASRALAGGSETQYF. In nucleotides, the CDR3 is TGTGCCAGCAGAGCACTAGCGGGGGGTTCGGAGACCCAGTACTTC.

The J gene is TRBJ2-3, the V gene TRBV7-8; 11 bases match TRBD1. This CDR3 has 15 residues. CDR1 SGHVS and CDR2 FQNEAQ come from the germline V gene. V was clipped by 1 base and J by 5 bases; unmatched bases: 2. CDR3 nucleotide sequence: TGTGCCAGCAGCTTAGGGACAGGGGGCTTAGATACGCAGTATTTT. Translated: CASSLGTGGLDTQYF. The full variable domain, completed using reference TRBV7-8 and TRBJ2-3, is GAGVSQSPRYKVAKRGQDVALRCDPISGHVSLFWYQQALGQGPEFLTYFQNEAQLDKSGLPSDRFFAERPEGSVSTLKIQRTQQEDSAVYLCASSLGTGGLDTQYFGPGTRLTVL.

This chain links TRBV7-2 with TRBJ1-3, with D possibly TRBD1 on 5 matching bases. Between the trimmed V and J ends, which lost 3 bases and 2 bases, there was a span of 8 bases. The CDR3 length is 14 residues. The germline CDR1 and CDR2 sequences are SGHTA and FQGNSA. The DNA of the CDR3 is TGTGCCAGCAGCTTCAGGGTTGCTGGAAACACCATATATTTT. Amino acids: CASSFRVAGNTIYF. Full variable domain (rest looked up from reference TRBV7-2 and TRBJ1-3): GAGVSQSPSNKVTEKGKDVELRCDPISGHTALYWYRQSLGQGLEFLIYFQGNSAPDKSGLPSDRFSAERTGGSVSTLTIQRTQQEDSAVYLCASSFRVAGNTIYFGEGSWLTVV.

V and J are TRBV3-1 (or the pseudogene TRBV3-2) and TRBJ2-3; D not certain. This CDR3 is built from 16 residues. Germline V gene sequence: CDR1 LGHDT, CDR2 YNNKEL (reference sequence). V was clipped by 1 base and J by 2 bases, with 13 bases between them. CDR3 loop: CASSQGLGLPTDTQYF. The CDR3 coding sequence is TGTGCCAGCAGCCAAGGTTTGGGCCTACCCACAGATACGCAGTATTTT.

The chain couples TRBV11-3 to TRBJ2-7; a weak D match, TRBD2 (5 bases). Germline V gene lookup returns CDR1 SGHNT and CDR2 YENEEA. CDR3 length: 13 amino acids. V was trimmed by 2 bases and J by 1 base, leaving 6 bases between them. The CDR3 nucleotides read TGTGCCAGCAGCTTACGGGGTTCCTACGAGCAGTACTTC. Encoded protein: CASSLRGSYEQYF.

The chain is built from TRBV11-2 and TRBJ2-5; tentatively, D is TRBD2 (5 bases). Germline CDR1 is SGHAT and CDR2 is FQNNGV. V lost 6 bases and J 1 base, leaving 9 bases between the germline ends. This CDR3 comprises 13 residues. The CDR3 bases are TGTGCCAGCAGGAAAAGCGGCCAAGAGACCCAGTACTTC. Translating it yields CASRKSGQETQYF.

CDR3 loop: CSVTGGTPYEQYF. The CDR3 DNA reads as TGCAGCGTTACAGGGGGTACTCCCTACGAGCAGTACTTC. V usage is TRBV29-1 and J usage is TRBJ2-7, with 8 bases fitting TRBD1. CDR1 is SQVTM, CDR2 ANQGSEA, per germline. V was pared by 5 bases and J by 2 bases, with 5 bases of the junction left unmatched. The CDR3 totals 13 residues.

The chain couples TRBV5-1 to TRBJ2-1, with no clear D. CDR3 size: 13 residues. V lost 0 bases and J lost 8, with 9 bases in between. Germline V gives CDR1 SGHRS, CDR2 YFSETQ. The CDR3 DNA follows: TGCGCCAGCAGCTTGGCCGTCACGGATGAGCAGTTCTTC. Its protein product is CASSLAVTDEQFF.

The rearrangement joins TRBV10-3 to TRBJ1-1; 8 nucleotides agree with TRBD1. V was pared by 5 bases and J by 5 bases, with 10 bases of the junction left unmatched. Germline CDR1 reads ENHRY; CDR2 reads SYGVKD. This CDR3 is 15 amino acids long. For the CDR3, the DNA is TGTGCCATCAGTAAAGACAGGGGAGGGGGAACTGAAGCTTTCTTT. This codes for CAISKDRGGGTEAFF.

The chain is built from TRBV7-9 and TRBJ2-5, with TRBD1 matching 7 bases. V shed 5 bases, J shed 0 bases, and the junction held 3 bases outside the gene matches. Germline V CDR1 and CDR2: SEHNR, FQNEAQ (reference sequence). This CDR3 spans 14 amino acids. Written as DNA, the CDR3 is TGTGCCAGCAGCGGGGGACAGTACCAAGAGACCCAGTACTTC. Translation: CASSGGQYQETQYF.

This chain connects TRBV25-1 to TRBJ2-3, with D unresolved. In germline, CDR1 is MGHDK, CDR2 SYGVNS. V lost 1 base and J lost 2, with 10 bases in between. This CDR3 spans 15 amino acids. Here the CDR3 DNA reads TGTGCCAGCAGTGAATCCGTCAGGAACACAGATACGCAGTATTTT. Amino acid sequence: CASSESVRNTDTQYF.

The chain is built from TRBV5-1 and TRBJ2-1, with 9 nucleotides matching TRBD2. The V and J ends lost 3 bases and 4 bases, in that order; junction bases with no gene match: 8. The CDR3 sequence is 16 residues long. Germline lookup yields CDR1 SGHRS and CDR2 YFSETQ. This CDR3 reads CASSSTGLAGYNEQFF. CDR3 DNA sequence: TGCGCCAGCAGCTCAACGGGGCTAGCGGGGTACAATGAGCAGTTCTTC.

V is TRBV9 and J is TRBJ1-6, with D possibly matching TRBD1 (5 bases). V lost 0 bases and J 7 bases, leaving 14 bases between the germline ends. Germline V gives CDR1 SGDLS, CDR2 YYNGEE. The CDR3 consists of 16 residues. CDR3 region: CASSVGWGGENSPLHF. In nucleotides, the CDR3 is TGTGCCAGCAGCGTAGGTTGGGGAGGGGAGAATTCACCCCTCCACTTT. Full variable domain (missing parts from reference TRBV9 and TRBJ1-6): DSGVTQTPKHLITATGQRVTLRCSPRSGDLSVYWYQQSLDQGLQFLIQYYNGEERAKGNILERFSAQQFPDLHSELNLSSLELGDSALYFCASSVGWGGENSPLHFGNGTRLTVT.

About this clone itself: This CDR3 is also generated by other DNA sequences in the sample. This sequence joins TRBV5-1 and TRBJ2-7; 9 bases map to TRBD1. The germline V gene has CDR1 SGHRS and CDR2 YFSETQ. V shed 0 bases, J shed 2 bases, and the junction held 0 bases outside the gene matches. The CDR3 loop spans 14 amino acids. CDR3 loop: CASSLGQGAYEQYF. The CDR3 nucleotides read TGCGCCAGCAGCTTGGGACAGGGGGCCTACGAGCAGTACTTC.

This chain connects TRBV9 to TRBJ2-5, with no clear D. Trimming removed 0 bases at V and 2 bases at J, with 11 bases between. The CDR3 has 15 residues. CDR1 is SGDLS and CDR2 is YYNGEE in the germline V gene. DNA for the CDR3: TGTGCCAGCAGCGTAGGCGGCGGAATTCAAGAGACCCAGTACTTC. Translating gives CASSVGGGIQETQYF.

The chain links TRBV2 to TRBJ2-7; D ambiguous. The V and J ends lost 7 bases and 5 bases respectively, with 15 bases between them. Per the germline V gene, CDR1 is SNHLY and CDR2 is FYNNEI. The CDR3 sequence is 13 residues long. The CDR3 DNA follows: TGTGCCAGCACCCTACTAACCCCCAACGAGCAGTACTTC. Residues: CASTLLTPNEQYF. The whole variable domain, remainder taken from reference TRBV2 and TRBJ2-7, is EPEVTQTPSHQVTQMGQEVILRCVPISNHLYFYWYRQILGQKVEFLVSFYNNEISEKSEIFDDQFSVERPDGSNFTLKIRSTKLEDSAMYFCASTLLTPNEQYFGPGTRLTVT.

The chain recombines TRBV19 with TRBJ1-2; D remains unclear. Trimming took off 6 bases at V and 4 bases at J, with 12 bases between the two ends. The germline gives CDR1 LNHDA, CDR2 SQIVND (reference sequence). CDR3 size: 13 residues. Here the CDR3 reads CASRGRNSYGYTF. The CDR3 nucleotides read TGTGCCAGTAGGGGCAGGAACAGCTATGGCTACACCTTC.

The CDR3 spells CASSLSGVADTQYF. CDR3 in DNA: TGTGCCAGCAGCTTGTCGGGGGTGGCAGATACGCAGTATTTT. V is TRBV7-9 and J is TRBJ2-3, with a possible D match to TRBD2 (6 bases). CDR1 and CDR2 (germline): SEHNR, FQNEAQ (reference sequence). CDR3 length equals 14 residues. V lost 3 bases, J lost 4 bases, and 11 bases lay in between.

The rearrangement uses TRBV27 and TRBJ2-7, with 12 bases matching TRBD2. Germline V gene data show CDR1 as MNHEY and CDR2 as SMNVEV (reference sequence). The CDR3 is 16 residues long. V lost 6 bases and J lost 2; bases outside the gene matches: 8. Here the CDR3 DNA reads TGTGCCAGCAGCAAAAATGGACTAGCGGGAACCTACGAGCAGTACTTC. Protein product: CASSKNGLAGTYEQYF.